This T cell receptor beta chain is from a study of control samples from healthy donors and cancer patients. The protocol was immunoSEQ multiplex PCR, while the TCRdb copy is restricted to in-frame clones and leaves out a portion. The sample shows 150,000 to 200,000 clones, about 90% of them seen only once. Germline V gene sequence: CDR1 SNHLY, CDR2 FYNNEI. The CDR3 contains 13 residues. The germline V and J ends were trimmed by 4 bases and 2 bases, with 8 bases remaining between them. Sequences were obtained from blood. The rearrangement joins TRBV2 to TRBJ1-1, with D unresolved. The receptor was derived from a man between 25 and 39 years old in good health. CDR3 residues: CASSVATNTEAFF. The DNA of the CDR3 is TGTGCCAGCAGTGTCGCGACAAACACTGAAGCTTTCTTT.